What follows are 9 T cell receptor beta chains derived from one specimen sequenced in a study of T cell responses to AZD1222 COVID-19 vaccine. Profiling relied on immunoSEQ multiplex PCR, and the TCRdb table lists in-frame clones only, not all of them. The sample has roughly 180,000 clones, 87% seen once; the top ten hold 2.5% to 3%. The sample in question was peripheral blood, obtained on day 0 of MenACWY control vaccination. All receptors come from an adult in good health.

This clone appeared a single time. This rearrangement joins TRBV9 to TRBJ1-1, with D uncertain. The germline CDR1 and CDR2 sequences are SGDLS and YYNGEE. The CDR3 extends over 15 amino acids. Between the trimmed V and J ends, which lost 0 bases and 1 base, there was a span of 10 bases. Here the CDR3 reads CASSVDGRRNTEAFF. The CDR3 nucleotides are TGTGCCAGCAGCGTAGATGGGAGGAGGAACACTGAAGCTTTCTTT. The variable domain in full, completed from reference TRBV9 and TRBJ1-1, reads DSGVTQTPKHLITATGQRVTLRCSPRSGDLSVYWYQQSLDQGLQFLIQYYNGEERAKGNILERFSAQQFPDLHSELNLSSLELGDSALYFCASSVDGRRNTEAFFGQGTRLTVV.

The chain uses TRBV19 and TRBJ2-7; D is ambiguous. Germline-derived CDR1 and CDR2 are LNHDA and SQIVND (reference sequence). This CDR3 region has 13 residues. Trimming cost V 4 bases and J 4 bases, with 11 bases left between them. The CDR3 sequence: CASSTAWGYEQYF. CDR3 nucleotides: TGTGCCAGTAGTACCGCTTGGGGTTACGAGCAGTACTTC.

This rearrangement joins TRBV7-9 to TRBJ1-3; D ambiguous. From germline, CDR1 is SEHNR and CDR2 FQNEAQ (reference sequence). The CDR3 spans 14 residues. V lost 4 bases and J 0 bases, leaving 7 bases between the germline ends. The CDR3 bases are TGTGCCAGCAGCTCGGCCGGCTCTGGAAACACCATATATTTT. Its translation: CASSSAGSGNTIYF.

The chain joins TRBV7-2 to TRBJ2-5, with D perhaps TRBD1 (6 bases). V was shortened by 5 bases and J by 2 bases, with 24 bases between the two germline ends. This CDR3 spans 18 amino acids. Germline CDR1 SGHTA, CDR2 FQGNSA. Here the CDR3 reads CASSPHKDSPRRQETQYF. Written as DNA, the CDR3 is TGTGCCAGCAGCCCACACAAGGACAGCCCCCGTAGGCAAGAGACCCAGTACTTC.

The V and J genes are TRBV5-4 and TRBJ1-6; D not certain. CDR1 and CDR2 from the germline V gene are SGHNT and YYREEE (reference sequence). CDR3 size: 15 residues. Trimming removed 1 base at V and 0 bases at J, with 5 bases between. The CDR3 here is CASSLKTSYNSPLHF. The DNA for the CDR3 is TGTGCCAGCAGCTTGAAGACCTCCTATAATTCACCCCTCCACTTT.

The chain joins TRBV19 to TRBJ1-5; D gene ambiguous. V lost 7 bases and J lost 5, with 15 bases in between. Germline CDR1 LNHDA, CDR2 SQIVND (reference sequence). This CDR3 contains 14 residues. The CDR3 sequence is CASKGSPQYQPQHF. The CDR3 nucleotides read TGTGCCAGTAAGGGCTCCCCTCAATATCAGCCCCAGCATTTT.

The chain joins TRBV6-5 to TRBJ1-2; D may be TRBD1 (5 bases). The germline V and J ends were trimmed by 5 bases and 5 bases, with 9 bases remaining between them. Germline CDR1 MNHEY, CDR2 SVGAGI. The CDR3 consists of 12 residues. DNA of the CDR3: TGTGCCAGCAGTCGGACAAGTTATGGCTACACCTTC. Its protein is CASSRTSYGYTF.

This chain joins TRBV11-3 and TRBJ2-1; a possible D gene is TRBD1 (6 bases). This CDR3 is 15 amino acids long. Germline-derived CDR1 and CDR2 are SGHNT and YENEEA. V was pared by 6 bases and J by 4 bases, with 16 bases between. CDR3 sequence: CASSLTGNHYNEQFF. The DNA for the CDR3 is TGTGCCAGCAGTTTGACAGGAAACCATTACAATGAGCAGTTCTTC.

This chain connects TRBV28 to TRBJ2-7; 7 bases line up with TRBD1. The germline CDR1 and CDR2 sequences are MDHEN and SYDVKM. The CDR3 length is 16 residues. Germline trimming cut 2 bases from V and 5 bases from J; bases unmatched to any gene: 12. CDR3 sequence (DNA): TGTGCCAGCAGTTTACTTCCGACAGGGTGGTTCGACGAGCAGTACTTC. This codes for CASSLLPTGWFDEQYF. Together with reference TRBV28 and TRBJ2-7, the CDR3 gives the full variable domain: DVKVTQSSRYLVKRTGEKVFLECVQDMDHENMFWYRQDPGLGLRLIYFSYDVKMKEKGDIPEGYSVSREKKERFSLILESASTNQTSMYLCASSLLPTGWFDEQYFGPGTRLTVT.